This record looks at one TCR beta chain sequence and its context. Its antigen remains unidentified. The germline V gene encodes CDR1 SGHTA and CDR2 FQGNSA. The length of the CDR3 is 14 residues. Trimming took 2 bases from V and 6 from J, leaving 13 bases between them. Clones were read by immunoSEQ multiplex PCR, and TCRdb kept only the in-frame ones, dropping some. The sample gives about 140,000 clones, around 92% of which show up once; approximately 3.1% is in the top ten. These data are taken from a study of T cell responses to AZD1222 COVID-19 vaccine. Study-level information: Pooled in the analysis were second doses at about 4 or about 12 weeks. Study findings and constraints: Seropositive at baseline were only 5 to 7 AZD1222 recipients. There were mostly white British donors and more females than males, and clonal diversity was possibly underestimated. Spike-spanning, vaccine-associated CD4 TCRs were dominant at 160-218 and 743-854.

This receptor was taken from an adult in good health. The sample here was peripheral blood, taken on day 0 of AZD1222 vaccination. The chain recombines TRBV7-2 with TRBJ1-2; tentatively, D is TRBD1 (5 bases). Here the CDR3 DNA reads TGTGCCAGCAGCTTACTACAAGGGGTAGATGGCTACACCTTC. Translating it yields CASSLLQGVDGYTF.